The clone carrying this T cell receptor (beta chain) was detected a few times. The V end was cut by 4 bases, the J end by 2 bases, with 8 bases between. CDR3 size: 13 residues. Germline loops: CDR1 KGHSH, CDR2 LQKENI. Original methodology: Filtering differed, since immunoSEQ gave only junction sequences and no quality scores. Method: immunoSEQ multiplex PCR; TCRdb's copy keeps in-frame clones and lacks some. V and J calls and clone size are copied from that table; D and trimming were computed from the DNA. This table holds about 1.1 million clones, about 84% found once. The source of the sample is a study of shared clonotypes between healthy human individuals.

This clonotype was obtained from a man younger than 30 in good health. Some clones in this sample may be carry-over from other donors' samples. The chain recombines TRBV18 with TRBJ1-1; no firm D call. Sequenced input: memory CD4+ T cells from PBMCs. Subset defined: CD45RA-negative fraction. In DNA, the CDR3 is TGTGCCAGCTCACAAGGTCCTAACACTGAAGCTTTCTTT. Residues: CASSQGPNTEAFF.